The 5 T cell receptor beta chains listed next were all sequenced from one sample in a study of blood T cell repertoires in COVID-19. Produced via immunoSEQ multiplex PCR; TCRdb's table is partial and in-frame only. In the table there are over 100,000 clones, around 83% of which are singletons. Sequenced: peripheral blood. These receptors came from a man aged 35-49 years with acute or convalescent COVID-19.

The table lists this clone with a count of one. The DNA for the CDR3 is TGCGCCAGCAGCCAAGATGGGACAGGGCGGACCCAGTACTTC. This codes for CASSQDGTGRTQYF. The chain carries TRBV4-1 and TRBJ2-5, with 9 bases that match TRBD1. Per germline, CDR1 MGHRA and CDR2 YSYEKL. This CDR3 has 14 residues. V was pared by 0 bases and J by 7 bases, with 3 bases of the junction left unmatched.

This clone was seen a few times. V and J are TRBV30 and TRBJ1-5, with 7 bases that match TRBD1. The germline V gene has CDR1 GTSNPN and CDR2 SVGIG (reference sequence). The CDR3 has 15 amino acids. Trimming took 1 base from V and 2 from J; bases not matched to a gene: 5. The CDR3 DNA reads TGTGCCTGGAGTGGACAGGGTTTTCGCAATCAGCCCCAGCATTTT. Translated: CAWSGQGFRNQPQHF. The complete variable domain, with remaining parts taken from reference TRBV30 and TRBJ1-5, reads SQTIHQWPATLVQPVGSPLSLECTVEGTSNPNLYWYRQAAGRGLQLLFYSVGIGQISSEVPQNLSASRPQDRQFILSSKKLLLSDSGFYLCAWSGQGFRNQPQHFGDGTRLSIL.

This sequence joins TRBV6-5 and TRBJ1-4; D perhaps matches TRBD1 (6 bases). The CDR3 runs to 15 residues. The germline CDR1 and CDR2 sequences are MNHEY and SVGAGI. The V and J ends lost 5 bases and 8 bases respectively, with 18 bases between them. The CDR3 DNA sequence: TGTGCCAGCAGTACTACGGCCAGGGGTAGGGAAAAACTGTTTTTT. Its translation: CASSTTARGREKLFF.

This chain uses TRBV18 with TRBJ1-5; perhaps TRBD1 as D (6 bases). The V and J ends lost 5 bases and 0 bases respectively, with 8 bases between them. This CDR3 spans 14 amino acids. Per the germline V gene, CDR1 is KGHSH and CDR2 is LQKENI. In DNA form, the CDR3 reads TGTGCCAGCTCAGGACAGTATAGCAATCAGCCCCAGCATTTT. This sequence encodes CASSGQYSNQPQHF.

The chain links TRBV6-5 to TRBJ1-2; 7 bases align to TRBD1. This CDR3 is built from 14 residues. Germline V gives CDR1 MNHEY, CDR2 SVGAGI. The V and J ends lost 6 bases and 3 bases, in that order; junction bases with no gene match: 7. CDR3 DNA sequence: TGTGCCAGCAGAAGCGACAGGGTAGACTATGGCTACACCTTC. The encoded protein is CASRSDRVDYGYTF.